This is a list of T cell receptor beta chains from one sample in a study of blood T cell repertoires in COVID-19. The data were produced by immunoSEQ multiplex PCR, yet TCRdb's version contains in-frame clones alone and is incomplete. The sample holds 90,000 to 100,000 clones, about four fifths seen once. The specimen sequenced was peripheral blood. Receptor source: a woman in her sixties or seventies with acute or convalescent COVID-19. Each CDR3 is given with its conserved first and last residue. Each record gives: CDR3 protein, CDR3 DNA, D gene, clone size, V gene, J gene. The D gene is left open where the match is weak. Not all rows give a size; the values are once, few, many and, for expanded clones, a class.

CASSDEAQPQHF,TGTGCCAGCAGTGACGAGGCTCAGCCCCAGCATTTT,.,.,TRBV2,TRBJ1-5
CASSPSGGVTYNEQFF,TGTGCCAGCAGTCCTAGCGGGGGGGTTACCTACAATGAGCAGTTCTTC,TRBD2,once,TRBV28,TRBJ2-1
CASSTGLDNEQFF,TGTGCCAGCAGTACAGGGTTAGACAATGAGCAGTTCTTC,.,.,TRBV2,TRBJ2-1
CASKMGTANYGYTF,TGTGCCAGTAAGATGGGGACAGCAAACTATGGCTACACCTTC,TRBD1,.,TRBV5-5,TRBJ1-2
CASSVGGNEQFF,TGTGCCAGCAGTGTTGGGGGGAATGAGCAGTTCTTC,.,.,TRBV12-3/TRBV12-4,TRBJ2-1
CASSLFGGHNEQFF,TGTGCCAGCAGCTTGTTTGGCGGCCACAATGAGCAGTTCTTC,.,once,TRBV7-2,TRBJ2-1
CASSLIDRVTEAFF,TGTGCCAGCAGTCTAATAGATCGGGTCACTGAAGCTTTCTTT,.,.,TRBV28,TRBJ1-1
CASSAAGDNSPLHF,TGTGCCAGCAGCGCGGCAGGGGACAATTCACCCCTCCACTTT,.,.,TRBV11-2,TRBJ1-6
CASSGQWNTEAFF,TGTGCCAGCAGCGGACAGTGGAACACTGAAGCTTTCTTT,.,.,TRBV2,TRBJ1-1
CASSPPNSGGQVEQFF,TGTGCCAGCTCACCACCGAATAGCGGGGGGCAGGTTGAGCAGTTCTTC,TRBD2,once,TRBV18,TRBJ2-1
CASSPAGGQGVGGYTF,TGTGCCAGCAGCCCCGCTGGGGGACAGGGCGTCGGTGGCTACACCTTC,TRBD1,.,TRBV28,TRBJ1-2
CASTPGGSNEKLFF,TGTGCCAGCACCCCGGGGGGCTCTAATGAAAAACTGTTTTTT,.,.,TRBV28,TRBJ1-4
CASSSKLEQETQYF,TGCGCCAGCAGCTCGAAGTTAGAACAAGAGACCCAGTACTTC,.,once,TRBV5-1,TRBJ2-5
CASRKQGSNNQPQHF,TGTGCCAGCAGAAAACAGGGGTCCAACAATCAGCCCCAGCATTTT,TRBD1,.,TRBV6-5,TRBJ1-5
CACRIETNEKLFF,TGTGCCTGTCGTATAGAAACTAATGAAAAACTGTTTTTT,.,once,TRBV30,TRBJ1-4
CASSVTGNTEAFF,TGTGCCAGCAGCGTAACAGGGAACACTGAAGCTTTCTTT,.,.,TRBV9,TRBJ1-1
CAWSWHMNTEAFF,TGTGCCTGGAGTTGGCACATGAACACTGAAGCTTTCTTT,.,.,TRBV30,TRBJ1-1
CASSLVGRANEKLFF,TGTGCCAGCAGCTTAGTAGGCAGGGCAAATGAAAAACTGTTTTTT,.,.,TRBV7-2,TRBJ1-4
CASSSTGGSNSPLHF,TGCGCCAGCAGCTCGACAGGTGGAAGTAATTCACCCCTCCACTTT,.,.,TRBV5-1,TRBJ1-6
CASSSGQGNTEAFF,TGTGCCAGTTCGTCGGGACAGGGGAACACTGAAGCTTTCTTT,TRBD1,.,TRBV28,TRBJ1-1
CASSLYNEQFF,TGTGCCAGCAGTCTCTACAATGAGCAGTTCTTC,.,.,TRBV6-5,TRBJ2-1
CASTGRDRDQPQHF,TGTGCCAGCACCGGGAGGGACAGGGACCAGCCCCAGCATTTT,TRBD1,.,TRBV6-5,TRBJ1-5
CASSLFRRGGTEAFF,TGTGCCAGCAGCCTTTTTCGGCGAGGGGGCACTGAAGCTTTCTTT,.,.,TRBV28,TRBJ1-1
CASSRTGNYEQYF,TGTGCCAGCAGCCGGACAGGGAACTACGAGCAGTACTTC,TRBD1,.,TRBV12-3/TRBV12-4,TRBJ2-7
CASSLGTGPNSGNTIYF,TGTGCCAGCAGCTTGGGGACAGGGCCGAACTCTGGAAACACCATATATTTT,TRBD1,few,TRBV7-8,TRBJ1-3